A single T cell receptor beta chain is shown here with its context. Its antigen is currently unknown. Random hexamers were used to reverse transcribe the RNA input (roughly 0.5 to 1 ug). TCRdb re-called the immunoSEQ multiplex PCR reads with MiXCR, one entry per CDR3 protein. The sample carries 130,000 to 150,000 distinct CDR3 sequences, 94% recorded once. This CDR3 region has 13 residues. The germline gives CDR1 MDHEN, CDR2 SYDVKM. V shed 6 bases and J shed 7 bases, with 13 bases lying between them. This entry belongs to a study of CD8 T cells in Susac syndrome. TEMRA cells were enriched by FACS, while CD8+ and CD4+ T cells were obtained through a negative isolation that was performed magnetically. Study-level results: The study's TCR sequencing and HLA analysis drew on a certain number of individuals. That number was acknowledged as relatively small.

The material sequenced was CD4+ T cells from PBMCs. The receptor was derived from a human donor in good health. The rearrangement links TRBV28 to TRBJ2-1; D is possibly TRBD1 or TRBD2 (5 bases each). The CDR3 reads CASSRGTGNEQFF. CDR3 in DNA: TGTGCCAGCAGCCGAGGGACCGGGAATGAGCAGTTCTTC.